This TCR beta chain is from a study of post-analysis software for immune sequencing data. Researchers reported that TCR beta cDNA libraries carried unique molecular identifiers. MiXCR was run by TCRdb on the PCR reads, yielding one entry per CDR3 protein. The sample lists over 150,000 distinct CDR3 sequences, around 36% seen once, with under 30% in the top ten. The sample holds a few counts of this clonotype. Here the sequenced sample was blood, taken after autologous hematopoietic stem cell transplantation. The sequence derives from a girl aged 10 to 17 with multiple sclerosis.

The DNA of the CDR3 is TGTGCCAGCAGTTTTAGAGGGGGCAACTCCTACAATGAGCAGTTCTTC. It translates to CASSFRGGNSYNEQFF. The J gene is TRBJ2-1, the V gene TRBV12-3 or TRBV12-4; TRBD1 matches 7 bases. Losses at the gene ends were 3 bases for V and 0 bases for J; bases not matched to a gene: 5. The CDR3 has 16 residues.